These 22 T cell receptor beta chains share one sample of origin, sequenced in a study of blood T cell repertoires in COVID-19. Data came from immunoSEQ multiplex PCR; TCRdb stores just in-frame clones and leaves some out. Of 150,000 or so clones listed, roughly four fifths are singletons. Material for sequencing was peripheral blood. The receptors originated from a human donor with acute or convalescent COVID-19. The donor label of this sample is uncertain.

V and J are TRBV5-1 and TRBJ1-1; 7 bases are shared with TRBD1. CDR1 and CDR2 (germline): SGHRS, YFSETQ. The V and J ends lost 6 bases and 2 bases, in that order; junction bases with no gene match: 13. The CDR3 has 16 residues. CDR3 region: CASNPLQGMGNTEAFF. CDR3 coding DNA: TGCGCCAGCAACCCATTACAGGGGATGGGCAACACTGAAGCTTTCTTT.

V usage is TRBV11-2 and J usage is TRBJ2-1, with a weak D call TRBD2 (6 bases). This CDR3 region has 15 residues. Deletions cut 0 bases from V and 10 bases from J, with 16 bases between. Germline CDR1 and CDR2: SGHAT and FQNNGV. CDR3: CASSLDRVGGGEQFF. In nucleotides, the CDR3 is TGTGCCAGCAGCTTAGACCGGGTGGGAGGCGGGGAGCAGTTCTTC.

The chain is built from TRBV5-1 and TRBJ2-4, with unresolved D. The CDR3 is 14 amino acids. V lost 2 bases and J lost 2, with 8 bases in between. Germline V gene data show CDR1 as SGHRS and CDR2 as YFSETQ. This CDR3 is CASSFGDTKNIQYF. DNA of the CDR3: TGCGCCAGCAGCTTCGGTGATACCAAAAACATTCAGTACTTC. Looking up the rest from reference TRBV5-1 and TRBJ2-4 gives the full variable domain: KAGVTQTPRYLIKTRGQQVTLSCSPISGHRSVSWYQQTPGQGLQFLFEYFSETQRNKGNFPGRFSGRQFSNSRSEMNVSTLELGDSALYLCASSFGDTKNIQYFGAGTRLSVL.

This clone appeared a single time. CDR3 nucleotide sequence: TGTGCCAGCAGAGGGACAGTTAATGAAAAACTGTTTTTT. Its translation is CASRGTVNEKLFF. This sequence joins TRBV28 and TRBJ1-4, with 7 bases aligning to TRBD1. CDR3 length: 13 amino acids. With 6 bases clipped from V and 4 bases from J, the junction kept 2 bases outside the gene matches. From germline, CDR1 is MDHEN and CDR2 SYDVKM.

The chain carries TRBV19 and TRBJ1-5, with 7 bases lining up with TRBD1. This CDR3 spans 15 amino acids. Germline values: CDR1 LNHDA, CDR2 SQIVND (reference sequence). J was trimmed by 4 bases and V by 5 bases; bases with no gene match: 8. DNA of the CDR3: TGTGCCAGTAGTCTAATTGGACAGGCTAATCAGCCCCAGCATTTT. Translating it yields CASSLIGQANQPQHF. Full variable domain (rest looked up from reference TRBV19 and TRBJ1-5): DGGITQSPKYLFRKEGQNVTLSCEQNLNHDAMYWYRQDPGQGLRLIYYSQIVNDFQKGDIAEGYSVSREKKESFPLTVTSAQKNPTAFYLCASSLIGQANQPQHFGDGTRLSIL.

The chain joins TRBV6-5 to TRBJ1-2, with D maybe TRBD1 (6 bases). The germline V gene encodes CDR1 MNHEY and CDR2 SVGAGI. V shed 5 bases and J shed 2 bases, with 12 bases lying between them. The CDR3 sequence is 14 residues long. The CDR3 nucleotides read TGTGCCAGCAGTCCGTCGACAGGAAACTATGGCTACACCTTC. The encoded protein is CASSPSTGNYGYTF.

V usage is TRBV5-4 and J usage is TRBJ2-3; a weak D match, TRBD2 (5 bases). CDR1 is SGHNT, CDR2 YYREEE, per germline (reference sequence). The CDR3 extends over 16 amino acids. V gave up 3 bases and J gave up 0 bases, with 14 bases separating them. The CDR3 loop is CASSSRVAGSTDTQYF. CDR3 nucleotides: TGTGCCAGCAGCTCACGGGTCGCGGGTAGCACAGATACGCAGTATTTT.

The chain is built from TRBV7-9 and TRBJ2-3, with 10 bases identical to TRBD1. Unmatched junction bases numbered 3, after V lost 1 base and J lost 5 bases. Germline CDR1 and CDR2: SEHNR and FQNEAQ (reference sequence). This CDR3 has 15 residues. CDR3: CASSLGQGARDTQYF. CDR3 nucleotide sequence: TGTGCCAGCAGCTTAGGACAGGGGGCAAGAGATACGCAGTATTTT. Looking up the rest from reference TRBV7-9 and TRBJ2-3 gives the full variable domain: DTGVSQNPRHKITKRGQNVTFRCDPISEHNRLYWYRQTLGQGPEFLTYFQNEAQLEKSRLLSDRFSAERPKGSFSTLEIQRTEQGDSAMYLCASSLGQGARDTQYFGPGTRLTVL.

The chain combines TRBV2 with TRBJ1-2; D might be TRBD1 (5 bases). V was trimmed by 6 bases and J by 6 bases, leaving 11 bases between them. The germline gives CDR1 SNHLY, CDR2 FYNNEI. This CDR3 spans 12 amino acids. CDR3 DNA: TGTGCCAGCAGCCCTGGGGGGAATGGCTACACCTTC. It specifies CASSPGGNGYTF.

CDR3 coding DNA: TGCGCCAGCAGCCAAGGACACTTGGGAGAGACCCAGTACTTC. This codes for CASSQGHLGETQYF. The J gene is TRBJ2-5, the V gene TRBV4-1, with no clear D. V was trimmed by 1 base and J by 4 bases, leaving 10 bases between them. Germline values: CDR1 MGHRA, CDR2 YSYEKL. The CDR3 runs 14 residues.

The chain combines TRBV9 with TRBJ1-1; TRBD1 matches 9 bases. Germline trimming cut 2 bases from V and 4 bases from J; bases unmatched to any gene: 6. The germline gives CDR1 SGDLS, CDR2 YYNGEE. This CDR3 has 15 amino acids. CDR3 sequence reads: CASSVPQGATTEAFF. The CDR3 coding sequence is TGTGCCAGCAGCGTGCCACAGGGGGCGACCACTGAAGCTTTCTTT.

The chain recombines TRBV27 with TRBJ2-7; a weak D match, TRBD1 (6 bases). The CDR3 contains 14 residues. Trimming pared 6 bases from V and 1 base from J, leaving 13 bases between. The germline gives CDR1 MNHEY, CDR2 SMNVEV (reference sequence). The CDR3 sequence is CASSLDRRSYEQYF. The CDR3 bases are TGTGCCAGCAGCCTCGACAGGAGATCCTACGAGCAGTACTTC.

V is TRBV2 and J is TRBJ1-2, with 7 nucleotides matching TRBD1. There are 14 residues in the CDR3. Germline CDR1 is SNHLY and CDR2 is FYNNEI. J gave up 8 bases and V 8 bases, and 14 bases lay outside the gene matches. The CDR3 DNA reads TGTGCCAGCGACAGGGACTCGCCCCCAGGCGGCTACACCTTC. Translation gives CASDRDSPPGGYTF.

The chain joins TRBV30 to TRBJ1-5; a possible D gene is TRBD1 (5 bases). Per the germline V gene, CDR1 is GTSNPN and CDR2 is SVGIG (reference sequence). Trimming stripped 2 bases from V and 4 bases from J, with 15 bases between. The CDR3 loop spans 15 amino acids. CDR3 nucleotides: TGTGCCTGGAGTAGCCTGGCCGGGGGGAATCAGCCCCAGCATTTT. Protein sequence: CAWSSLAGGNQPQHF.

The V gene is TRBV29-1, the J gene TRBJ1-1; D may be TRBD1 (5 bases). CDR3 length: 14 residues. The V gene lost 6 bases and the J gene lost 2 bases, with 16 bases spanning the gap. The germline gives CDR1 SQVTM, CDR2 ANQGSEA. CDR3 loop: CSVGGDYSNTEAFF. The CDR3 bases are TGCAGCGTGGGGGGGGACTATAGCAACACTGAAGCTTTCTTT.

The CDR3 sequence: CASSQSRGISGELFF. Written as DNA, the CDR3 is TGCGCCAGCAGCCAATCTCGGGGGATAAGCGGGGAGCTGTTTTTT. V and J are TRBV4-1 and TRBJ2-2, with D tentatively TRBD2 (6 bases). Germline V gives CDR1 MGHRA, CDR2 YSYEKL. The CDR3 consists of 15 residues. The germline V and J ends were trimmed by 2 bases and 7 bases, with 14 bases remaining between them.

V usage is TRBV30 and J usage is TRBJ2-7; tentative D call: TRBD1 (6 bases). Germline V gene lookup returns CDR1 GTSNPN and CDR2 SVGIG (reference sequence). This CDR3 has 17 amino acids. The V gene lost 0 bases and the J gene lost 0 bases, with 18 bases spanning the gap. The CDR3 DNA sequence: TGTGCCTGGAGTGTACGGGTGACAGGCCCTCTCTCCTACGAGCAGTACTTC. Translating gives CAWSVRVTGPLSYEQYF.

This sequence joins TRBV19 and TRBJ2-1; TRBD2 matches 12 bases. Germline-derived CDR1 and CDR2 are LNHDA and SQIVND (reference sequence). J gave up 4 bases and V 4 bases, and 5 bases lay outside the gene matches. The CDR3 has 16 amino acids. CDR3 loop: CASSSLAGGPYNEQFF. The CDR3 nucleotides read TGTGCCAGTAGTAGCCTAGCGGGGGGGCCTTACAATGAGCAGTTCTTC.

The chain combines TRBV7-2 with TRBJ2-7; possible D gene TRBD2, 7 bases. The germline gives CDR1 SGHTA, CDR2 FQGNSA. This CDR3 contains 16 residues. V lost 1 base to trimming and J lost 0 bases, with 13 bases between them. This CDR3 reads CASSLVGGGLSYEQYF. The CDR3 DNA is TGTGCCAGCAGCTTAGTAGGGGGGGGCCTCTCCTACGAGCAGTACTTC.

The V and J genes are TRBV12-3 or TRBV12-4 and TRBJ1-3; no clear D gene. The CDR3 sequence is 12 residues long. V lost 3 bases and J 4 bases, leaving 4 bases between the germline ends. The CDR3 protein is CASSLQGNTIYF. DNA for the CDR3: TGTGCCAGCAGTTTGCAGGGAAACACCATATATTTT.

The CDR3 region has the DNA TGTGCCAGCAGTTTATCAACTAGTTCCTACACCGGGGAGCTGTTTTTT. Protein sequence: CASSLSTSSYTGELFF. The chain uses TRBV27 and TRBJ2-2; tentative D call: TRBD2 (5 bases). Germline V gene sequence: CDR1 MNHEY, CDR2 SMNVEV (reference sequence). This CDR3 has 16 amino acids. V was pared by 0 bases and J by 3 bases, with 11 bases between.

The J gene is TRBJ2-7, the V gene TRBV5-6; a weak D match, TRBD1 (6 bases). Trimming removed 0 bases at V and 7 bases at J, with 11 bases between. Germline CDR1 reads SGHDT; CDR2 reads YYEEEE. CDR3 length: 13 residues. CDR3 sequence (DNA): TGTGCCAGCAGCTTGGGACAGGCTAGGGAGCAGTACTTC. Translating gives CASSLGQAREQYF.